This T cell receptor (beta chain) was captured by sequencing in a study of CXCR3-negative and CXCR3-positive naive CD8 T cells. Study as a whole: Per-library TRB read counts averaged about 1.5 +/- 0.3 million, adding up to 120 million to 150 million in total.

Germline loops: CDR1 SEHNR, CDR2 FQNEAQ (reference sequence). The CDR3 length is 13 residues. Whole-study findings and limits: Naive subsets did not differ in surface CD5, and TRB CDR3 properties served to infer TCR strength. TRBV-TRBJ usage matched between naive CXCR3-negative and CXCR3-positive cells but not between memory cells. Naive cells that were CXCR3-positive had more hydrophobic TRB CDR3s (compared with CXCR3-negative naive cells).

All TRB cDNA libraries came from 5' RACE performed with UMI labels. TCRdb reprocessed the 5' RACE reads and keeps a single row for each CDR3 protein, giving no DNA. The sample holds roughly 45,000 distinct CDR3 sequences. On this clonotype: Its specificity is unknown.

The clonotype originates from a human donor in good health. Some clones in this sample may be carry-over from other donors' samples. The sequenced sample was naive CXCR3- CD8+ T cells from blood. Subset: CD45RO-CCR7+CD27+CD95- naive CD8+ T cells lacking CXCR3 (TNR3-). The chain carries TRBV7-9 and TRBJ1-1. Here the CDR3 reads CASNYLGYTEAFF.